The 32 T cell receptor beta chains below were found in one sample sequenced in a study of blood T cells in healthy people across ages. A sample-barcoded 5' primer and a J-beta primer mix were used in a second PCR of roughly 6 to 11 cycles. TCRdb ran MiXCR on the 5' RACE reads and lists one entry per CDR3 protein. The sample holds about 1.7 million distinct CDR3 sequences; under 30% are singletons and the top ten take about 7.7%. The source material was blood. These receptors all come from a woman aged 30 to 39 in good health.

Only a few counts were recorded for this clonotype. The chain has TRBV11-1 and TRBJ1-2; tentative D call: TRBD1 (6 bases). The CDR3 is made up of 14 amino acids. The V gene's germline CDR1 is SGHAT and CDR2 FQDESV (reference sequence). Deletions cut 8 bases from V and 8 bases from J, with 21 bases between. The CDR3 bases are TGTGCCAGCGGGGAGGCGGATGCGACAGGAGGCTACACCTTC. Its protein product is CASGEADATGGYTF.

Comment on this clonotype: A read error is possible here, since a much larger clone lies one base away. The genes are TRBV7-9 and TRBJ2-1, with 12 bases aligning to TRBD2. Germline CDR1 and CDR2: SEHNR and FQNEAQ (reference sequence). The CDR3 length is 15 residues. CDR3 bases: TGTGCCGGCAGCGCTAGCGGGAGGGCCACGAATGAGCAGTTCTTC. The encoded protein is CAGSASGRATNEQFF.

Here the CDR3 DNA reads TGTGCCAGCAGTTACGGAGCGGTTTTCTATGGCTACACCTTC. This gives the protein CASSYGAVFYGYTF. The rearrangement uses TRBV6-6 and TRBJ1-2, with D unclear. This CDR3 comprises 14 residues. CDR1 is MNHNY, CDR2 SVGAGI, per germline (reference sequence). Trimming cost V 2 bases and J 4 bases, with 11 bases left between them.

The sample holds a few counts of this clonotype. The J gene is TRBJ2-6, the V gene TRBV18; D gene unclear. The CDR3 extends over 16 amino acids. Per the germline V gene, CDR1 is KGHSH and CDR2 is LQKENI. Trimming removed 0 bases at V and 1 base at J, with 7 bases between. This CDR3 reads CASSPPGWSGANVLTF. CDR3 nucleotides: TGTGCCAGCTCACCACCTGGGTGGTCTGGGGCCAACGTCCTGACTTTC.

The chain couples TRBV6-1 to TRBJ1-3, with D unresolved. The germline gives CDR1 MNHNS, CDR2 SASEGT. CDR3 size: 13 residues. With 4 bases removed from V and 2 bases from J, the gap between germline ends came to 6 bases. The DNA of the CDR3 is TGTGCCAGCAGTGTAGAAGCTGGAAACACCATATATTTT. It translates to CASSVEAGNTIYF.

J is TRBJ1-1 and V is TRBV7-2, with 12 bases identical to TRBD1. Germline loops: CDR1 SGHTA, CDR2 FQGNSA. Trimming cost V 3 bases and J 4 bases; bases outside gene matches: 6. The CDR3 covers 16 residues. CDR3 nucleotide sequence: TGTGCCAGCAGCTTCCCGGGACAGGGGGCTTTCACTGAAGCTTTCTTT. It translates to CASSFPGQGAFTEAFF.

The V and J genes are TRBV4-3 and TRBJ2-2; 8 nucleotides line up with TRBD1. The ends lost 3 bases at V and 7 bases at J; junction bases unmatched: 7. This CDR3 spans 15 amino acids. Germline V gives CDR1 LGHNA, CDR2 YSLEER. The CDR3 nucleotides are TGCGCCAGCAGCCAGACAGGGGTGGGGATCGGGGAGCTGTTTTTT. This encodes CASSQTGVGIGELFF.

The rearrangement links TRBV6-5 to TRBJ1-2; D is perhaps TRBD1 (5 bases). The CDR3 runs 12 residues. Per the germline V gene, CDR1 is MNHEY and CDR2 is SVGAGI. V lost 10 bases and J 4 bases, leaving 13 bases between the germline ends. The CDR3 sequence is CATSQGRYGYTF. In DNA form, the CDR3 reads TGTGCCACTTCCCAGGGCCGCTATGGCTACACCTTC.

The chain has TRBV30 and TRBJ2-5; D is perhaps TRBD2 (6 bases). CDR1 is GTSNPN and CDR2 is SVGIG in the germline V gene (reference sequence). This CDR3 comprises 13 residues. V was shortened by 2 bases and J by 5 bases, with 12 bases between the two germline ends. The chain's CDR3 is CAWSQRVQETQYF. In DNA, the CDR3 is TGTGCCTGGAGTCAGCGGGTCCAGGAGACCCAGTACTTC.

The rearrangement uses TRBV20-1 and TRBJ2-1, with a weak D call TRBD1 (5 bases). V was clipped by 2 bases and J by 0 bases, with 11 bases between them. The length of the CDR3 is 15 residues. Germline lookup yields CDR1 DFQATT and CDR2 SNEGSKA (reference sequence). CDR3 coding DNA: TGCAGTGCTAGACCAGGGTCAAGCTCCTACAATGAGCAGTTCTTC. Protein: CSARPGSSSYNEQFF.

V and J are TRBV11-2 and TRBJ2-5; 8 bases are shared with TRBD1. Trimming at V came to 6 bases and at J to 3 bases, leaving 12 bases not matched to a gene. The germline V gene has CDR1 SGHAT and CDR2 FQNNGV. The CDR3 has 16 residues. CDR3 residues: CASSFTGTGGEETQYF. DNA for the CDR3: TGTGCCAGCAGTTTTACCGGGACAGGCGGTGAAGAGACCCAGTACTTC.

V usage is TRBV20-1 and J usage is TRBJ1-2; D perhaps matches TRBD1 (6 bases). Germline CDR1 reads DFQATT; CDR2 reads SNEGSKA (reference sequence). CDR3 length: 13 amino acids. V shed 5 bases and J shed 1 base, with 11 bases lying between them. This chain's CDR3 is CSALGHFNYGYTF. The CDR3 bases are TGCAGTGCTTTGGGACACTTTAACTATGGCTACACCTTC.

This clonotype was detected only a few times. The J gene is TRBJ2-1, the V gene TRBV21-1. TRBV21-1 is listed as a pseudogene. The CDR3 covers 15 residues. The CDR3 region is CASSIGRCNLDEQFF. In DNA, the CDR3 is TGTGCCAGCAGCATAGGACGTTGCAACCTGGATGAGCAGTTCTTC.

This chain's CDR3 is CASSDGDRGQTQYF. The CDR3 DNA follows: TGTGCCAGCAGTGACGGGGACAGGGGACAGACCCAGTACTTC. The genes are TRBV2 and TRBJ2-5; 10 bases are a match to TRBD1. J lost 6 bases, V lost 3 bases, and 4 bases had no gene match. Germline CDR1 SNHLY, CDR2 FYNNEI. This CDR3 has 14 residues.

This clonotype was seen a handful of times. The J gene is TRBJ2-4, the V gene TRBV20-1, with D possibly called TRBD1 or TRBD2 (5 bases each). TRBJ2-7 matches the DNA end more closely, so the J call is doubtful. Germline-derived CDR1 and CDR2 are DFQATT and SNEGSKA (reference sequence). The CDR3 has 13 residues. CDR3 nucleotides: TGCAGTGTTGTCGGGACGGGGTCCTACGAGCAGTACTTC. This gives the protein CSVVGTGSYEQYF.

This clonotype was seen ten or more times. The chain combines TRBV6-1 with TRBJ2-7; 8 positions agree with TRBD2. The CDR3 runs 13 residues. Germline assignment: CDR1 MNHNS and CDR2 SASEGT. J was trimmed by 2 bases and V by 5 bases; bases with no gene match: 2. CDR3 in amino acids: CASSTGGTYEQYF. DNA of the CDR3: TGTGCCAGCAGTACGGGGGGGACCTACGAGCAGTACTTC.

This chain uses TRBV20-1 with TRBJ2-5, with D perhaps being TRBD1 or TRBD2 (5 bases each). CDR1 is DFQATT, CDR2 SNEGSKA, per germline (reference sequence). This CDR3 is 13 amino acids long. Trimming shortened V by 3 bases and J by 5 bases, and 13 bases separated the two germline ends. The CDR3 DNA reads TGCAGTGCTAGGAGGGGAGCAACGGAGACCCAGTACTTC. This codes for CSARRGATETQYF.

The chain has TRBV2 and TRBJ1-1; D uncertain. This CDR3 contains 12 residues. Trimming pared 5 bases from V and 7 bases from J, leaving 11 bases between. The V gene's germline CDR1 is SNHLY and CDR2 FYNNEI. The CDR3 nucleotides are TGTGCCAGCAGTTTGCCAAGAGGTGAAGCTTTCTTT. Encoded protein: CASSLPRGEAFF.

This clonotype came up many times. The chain couples TRBV20-1 to TRBJ2-1; 8 bases match TRBD2. Germline values: CDR1 DFQATT, CDR2 SNEGSKA (reference sequence). This CDR3 comprises 17 residues. The trim removed 0 bases at V and 3 bases at J, leaving 10 bases unmatched. The CDR3 region is CSARDVSREGGYNEQFF. The CDR3 nucleotides read TGCAGTGCTAGAGACGTGAGTCGGGAGGGTGGCTACAATGAGCAGTTCTTC.

This clonotype was seen more than once but under ten times. The chain employs TRBV28 and TRBJ2-3, with D maybe TRBD1 (6 bases). Germline V lookup: CDR1 MDHEN, CDR2 SYDVKM. The CDR3 contains 17 residues. Trimming took 3 bases from V and 5 from J, leaving 21 bases between them. Here the CDR3 reads CASSFGLPGDRVDTQYF. CDR3 nucleotide sequence: TGTGCCAGCAGTTTCGGTTTGCCAGGGGATAGGGTAGATACGCAGTATTTT.

The rearrangement uses TRBV6-5 and TRBJ1-1; D perhaps matches TRBD1 (5 bases). CDR1 and CDR2 (germline): MNHEY, SVGAGI. V dropped 2 bases and J dropped 1 base, with 14 bases sitting between them. CDR3 size: 16 residues. As DNA, the CDR3 is TGTGCCAGCAGTTACCGCCTTCGGGGGACGAACACTGAAGCTTTCTTT. Its protein product is CASSYRLRGTNTEAFF.

This clonotype appeared a single time. The gene calls are TRBV30 and TRBJ1-2, with D possibly being TRBD1 (6 bases). Germline-derived CDR1 and CDR2 are GTSNPN and SVGIG (reference sequence). This CDR3 spans 16 amino acids. V lost 8 bases and J lost 4, with 26 bases in between. CDR3 protein: CAGRTDQPPSPYGYTF. In DNA, the CDR3 is TGTGCCGGACGGACAGACCAGCCACCCTCTCCCTATGGCTACACCTTC. The full variable domain, with the rest looked up from reference TRBV30 and TRBJ1-2, is SQTIHQWPATLVQPVGSPLSLECTVEGTSNPNLYWYRQAAGRGLQLLFYSVGIGQISSEVPQNLSASRPQDRQFILSSKKLLLSDSGFYLCAGRTDQPPSPYGYTFGSGTRLTVV.

Note on this clonotype: The CDR3 end shows no conserved phenylalanine or tryptophan, and so a read error is likely. V gene TRBV5-5 combines with J gene TRBJ1-2; TRBD1 might be the D (5 bases). The CDR3 runs to 14 residues. Germline-derived CDR1 and CDR2 are SGHKS and YYEKEE (reference sequence). Trimming pared 0 bases from V and 7 bases from J, leaving 13 bases between. CDR3 amino acids: CASSLARDGPGYTS. CDR3 sequence (DNA): TGTGCCAGCAGCTTGGCCCGGGACGGCCCTGGCTACACCTCC.

This clonotype was detected only a few times. The gene calls are TRBV20-1 and TRBJ2-2, with a weak D call TRBD1 (5 bases). The CDR3 spans 9 residues. From germline, CDR1 is DFQATT and CDR2 SNEGSKA (reference sequence). The CDR3: CRGAGELFF. DNA for the CDR3: TGCAGAGGGGCCGGGGAGCTGTTTTTT.

V is TRBV2 and J is TRBJ2-4, with 7 positions matching TRBD2. The V and J ends lost 6 bases and 4 bases, in that order; junction bases with no gene match: 6. Looked up from germline, CDR1 is SNHLY and CDR2 is FYNNEI. This CDR3 spans 14 amino acids. The CDR3 sequence is CASRAGTNKNIQYF. CDR3 nucleotides: TGTGCCAGCAGGGCCGGGACTAATAAAAACATTCAGTACTTC.

About this clonotype: One base away lies a much larger clone, so this may be a sequencing read error. The chain combines TRBV2 with TRBJ2-3; no reliable D call. Germline CDR1 and CDR2: SNHLY and FYNNEI. The length of the CDR3 is 12 residues. The CDR3 nucleotides read TGTGCCAGCACCCGGTCCACAGATACGCAGGATTTT. Its protein product is CASTRSTDTQDF.

V gene TRBV4-3 combines with J gene TRBJ2-5, with 7 bases identical to TRBD2. The junction had 5 bases not matched to a gene; V was cut back by 0 bases and J by 1 base. The germline V gene has CDR1 LGHNA and CDR2 YSLEER. CDR3 size: 16 residues. In DNA form, the CDR3 reads TGCGCCAGCAGCCAAGAAGGTCTAGCGGTCCAAGAGACCCAGTACTTC. It is translated as CASSQEGLAVQETQYF.

In its sample, this clonotype was seen a few times. The genes are TRBV18 and TRBJ1-1; no clear D gene. Looked up from germline, CDR1 is KGHSH and CDR2 is LQKENI. The ends were cut back, 6 bases at V and 1 base at J, with 12 bases in the middle. The CDR3 covers 14 residues. The CDR3 DNA is TGTGCCAGCTCCCTCCGGCAGGAGAACACTGAAGCTTTCTTT. Protein product: CASSLRQENTEAFF.

A few counts support this clonotype. The rearrangement joins TRBV12-3 or TRBV12-4 to TRBJ2-6; D possibly matches TRBD1 or TRBD2 (5 bases each). Trimming took off 5 bases at V and 0 bases at J, with 11 bases between the two ends. This CDR3 is 16 amino acids long. The CDR3 bases are TGTGCCAGCAGTCTCCATGGGGGCTCTGGGGCCAACGTCCTGACTTTC. This encodes CASSLHGGSGANVLTF.

This clonotype was observed a handful of times. This chain uses TRBV20-1 with TRBJ2-7; TRBD1 matches at 9 bases. The CDR3 has 12 amino acids. Germline-derived CDR1 and CDR2 are DFQATT and SNEGSKA (reference sequence). V lost 7 bases and J lost 4; bases outside the gene matches: 5. The CDR3 here is CSVPGQGYEQYF. CDR3 nucleotides: TGCAGTGTACCGGGACAGGGATACGAGCAGTACTTC.

This clonotype appeared many times. V usage is TRBV2 and J usage is TRBJ2-1, with D tentatively TRBD2 (6 bases). The CDR3 totals 15 residues. Germline V CDR1 and CDR2: SNHLY, FYNNEI. Trimming stripped 7 bases from V and 6 bases from J, with 19 bases between. The CDR3 protein is CASKVSLHGGNEQFF. The CDR3 DNA is TGTGCCAGCAAAGTCTCCCTCCACGGGGGCAATGAGCAGTTCTTC.

The chain couples TRBV13 to TRBJ2-7, with TRBD2 matching over 9 bases. After removal of 4 bases from V and 1 base from J, the junction contained 5 bases not matched to a gene. CDR1 is PRHDT, CDR2 FYEKMQ, per germline (reference sequence). The CDR3 runs 15 residues. CDR3 in DNA: TGTGCCAGCAGCTCGGAGCGGGGGGAGTCCTACGAGCAGTACTTC. Residues: CASSSERGESYEQYF.